This entry lists 6 T cell receptor beta chains sequenced from one sample in a study of control samples from healthy donors and cancer patients. Libraries were prepared by immunoSEQ multiplex PCR; TCRdb keeps only in-frame clonotypes and omits some of them. Seen here are about 46,000 clones, more than 70% observed once, and the top ten hold roughly 43%. Sequenced: PBMCs. The source is a man aged 45-60 years with head and neck cancer.

The chain is built from TRBV7-9 and TRBJ2-2, with a tentative D call TRBD2 (6 bases). Germline V gives CDR1 SEHNR, CDR2 FQNEAQ (reference sequence). The CDR3 covers 15 residues. Trimming pared 6 bases from V and 4 bases from J, leaving 15 bases between. In DNA form, the CDR3 reads TGTGCCAGCAGGCCGGGGCGGGGTGGCACCGGGGAGCTGTTTTTT. Residues: CASRPGRGGTGELFF.

The chain couples TRBV15 to TRBJ2-5, with D unresolved. The CDR3 is made up of 13 amino acids. V shed 0 bases and J shed 5 bases, with 7 bases lying between them. Germline CDR1 reads LNHNV; CDR2 reads YYDKDF (reference sequence). The CDR3 protein is CATSRDPEETQYF. In DNA, the CDR3 is TGTGCCACCAGCAGAGATCCAGAGGAGACCCAGTACTTC.

The V call is TRBV9, the J call TRBJ2-3; 8 positions agree with TRBD1. The trim removed 0 bases at V and 2 bases at J, leaving 8 bases unmatched. Germline V lookup: CDR1 SGDLS, CDR2 YYNGEE. The CDR3 has 17 amino acids. The CDR3, as DNA: TGTGCCAGCAGCGTAGGCTCCAGGGGGCCAATCACAGATACGCAGTATTTT. Translated: CASSVGSRGPITDTQYF.

In this sample, this clone turned up once. Relative to the germline gene, one junction end is altered; a read error may explain this. This rearrangement joins TRBV2 to TRBJ2-7; tentative D call: TRBD1 (6 bases). The CDR3 loop spans 13 amino acids. Germline V gene lookup returns CDR1 SNHLY and CDR2 FYNNEI. The CDR3 DNA follows: TGTGCCAGCAGAAGGACAGACTCCTACGGGCAGTACTTC. Protein: CASRRTDSYGQYF.

This clone has ten or more counts. The chain links TRBV15 to TRBJ1-2, with D uncertain. V shed 1 base and J shed 9 bases, with 12 bases lying between them. This CDR3 is 13 amino acids long. From germline, CDR1 is LNHNV and CDR2 YYDKDF (reference sequence). The CDR3: CATSRGNGRSYTF. The CDR3 bases are TGTGCCACCAGCAGAGGGAATGGAAGAAGCTACACCTTC.

Here the CDR3 reads CASSPRGGQGAGEQYF. Here the CDR3 DNA reads TGTGCCAGCAGCCCTCGTGGGGGACAGGGGGCTGGGGAGCAGTACTTC. This chain uses TRBV3-1 (or the pseudogene TRBV3-2) with TRBJ2-7, with TRBD1 matching 12 bases. V was pared by 4 bases and J by 7 bases, with 11 bases of the junction left unmatched. The germline V gene encodes CDR1 LGHDT and CDR2 YNNKEL (reference sequence). This CDR3 spans 16 amino acids.